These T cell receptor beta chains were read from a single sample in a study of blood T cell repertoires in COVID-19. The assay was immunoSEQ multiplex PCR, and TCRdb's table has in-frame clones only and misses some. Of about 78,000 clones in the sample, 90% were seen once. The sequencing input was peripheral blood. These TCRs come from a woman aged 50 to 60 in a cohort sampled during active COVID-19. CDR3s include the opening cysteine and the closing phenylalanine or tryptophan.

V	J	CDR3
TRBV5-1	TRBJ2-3	CASVDPMGGDTQYF
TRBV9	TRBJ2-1	CASSTQGILSDNEQFF
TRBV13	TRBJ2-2	CASSGTGRTGELFF
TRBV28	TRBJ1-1	CASSQLQGYTEAFF
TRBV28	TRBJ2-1	CANPTSGTYNEQFF
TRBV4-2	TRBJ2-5	CASSQPRGGTSLETQYF
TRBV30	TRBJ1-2	CAWSVFNRQGANYGYTF
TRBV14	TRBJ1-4	CASSQADRGNEKLFF
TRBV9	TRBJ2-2	CASSVAGLLNTGELFF
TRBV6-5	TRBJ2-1	CASTGTISMWHEQFF
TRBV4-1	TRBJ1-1	CASSLGGGVNTEAFF
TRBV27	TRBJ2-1	CASSLRDYYNEQFF
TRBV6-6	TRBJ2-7	CASSYAGSSYEQYF
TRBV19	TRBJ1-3	CASSRQGRNTIYF
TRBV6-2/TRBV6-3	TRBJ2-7	CASSRQSSYEQYF
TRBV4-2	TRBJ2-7	CASSQSRDYEQYF
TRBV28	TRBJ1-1	CASSPFRGRTEAFF
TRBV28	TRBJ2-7	CASTSSGSRSYEQYF
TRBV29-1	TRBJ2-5	CSVRGGQLQETQYF
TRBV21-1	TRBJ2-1	CASSKALWNSPGGSYNEQFF
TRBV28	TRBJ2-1	CASSPTYLLPNEQFF
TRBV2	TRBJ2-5	CASRPRLAASMAQYF
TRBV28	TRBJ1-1	CASNIGRDTEAFF
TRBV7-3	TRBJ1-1	CASSLTPSEGGKAFF
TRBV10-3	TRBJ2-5	CAISGGRDRGTRALSETQYF
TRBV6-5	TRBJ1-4	CASSFDRGREKLFF
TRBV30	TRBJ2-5	CAWSPQGETQYF
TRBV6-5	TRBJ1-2	CASSYTALGSNYGYTF
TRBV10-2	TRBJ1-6	CASSEGTEINSPLHF
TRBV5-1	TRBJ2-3	CASSWGDYTDTQYF
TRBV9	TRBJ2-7	CASSVGDSGSYEQYF